This entry is about one T cell receptor beta chain. Its antigen specificity is not known. No base quality values were provided; no much bigger clone lies one nucleotide off. This sample was included in a study of PD-1 blockade in classical Hodgkin lymphoma (dated by TCRdb to 2019 to 2021). Background on the whole study: Nivolumab dosing was 3 mg/kg intravenously every 2 weeks, continuing until either disease progression or unacceptable toxicity. To define a peripheral blood immune signature of response to PD-1 blockade in classical Hodgkin lymphoma, the study combined TCR beta sequencing with CyTOF. Study-wide conclusions, independent of this receptor: Trial patients achieving complete response had baseline diversity similar to newly diagnosed patients, whereas partial responders and progressors had significantly lower diversity. Lower diversity was observed in patients in whom nivolumab was started less than 1 year after ASCT, and these patients were excluded from later analyses so that confounding by immune reconstitution would be avoided. Newly diagnosed patients were reported to have lower baseline TCR diversity than healthy donors, and relapsed/refractory patients were reported to have lower baseline TCR diversity still. Only a single clinical trial cohort was studied, and what caused the repertoire differences, possibly disease activity or prior therapy, remained undefined. By C4D1, a significant rise was seen in CD4+ TCR diversity but not in CD8+ TCR diversity (p=0.0027 vs p=0.16), and the rise was most apparent among complete responders (p=0.02).

Genomic DNA was isolated using the Qiagen DNeasy kit from unsorted PBMCs as well as from negatively selected CD4+ and CD8+ fractions. Using primers that anneal to V and J segments, immunoSEQ multiplex PCR amplified the TCR beta CDR3 regions. A synthetic immune receptor repertoire was used to minimize amplification bias, and any remaining bias was removed computationally after sequencing. The authors' analysis ran thus. Custom Python scripts were used to quantify repertoire diversity as the Shannon entropy index. Unsorted, CD4+ and CD8+ repertoires were examined separately, except in combined analyses, for which CD4+ and CD8+ sequences were merged in silico. A clone was considered expanded if an increase in frequency of at least 2-fold after treatment relative to C1D1 was found, and a pseudocount of 0.5 was applied to clones undetected at baseline. Singleton clones were defined as clones with 0 or 1 copy at C1D1, and non-singleton clones were defined as clones with 2 or more copies. By matching protein sequences in sorted samples from the same patient, clones expanded in unsorted samples were annotated as CD4+, CD8+ or unknown. Wilcoxon tests on paired samples were used to test changes in diversity from C1D1 to C4D1. Imported from immuneACCESS, the table was reduced by TCRdb to in-frame sequences with V and J called. These copies leave out some clones; in studies compared against another copy, an unresolved V gene accounts for under half, and the cause of the remainder is not known. V and J calls and clone size follow that table, whereas D and trimming were derived from the DNA. Present in this sample are about 21,000 clones, approximately 69% of which were seen just once. The ten largest clones represent about 20% of the sample.

In light of the paper, this sample's time point label describes: cycle 1 day 1 (C1D1), immediately before nivolumab initiation. All trial patients had relapsed after autologous stem cell transplantation, with cohorts A, B and C differing in prior brentuximab vedotin exposure. The trial cohort comprised a few dozen patients with relapsed/refractory classical Hodgkin lymphoma whose best overall responses were complete response, partial response or progressive disease. In the multi-cohort phase II CheckMate 205 trial, trial patients received single-agent nivolumab. An independent review committee assessed best overall response by applying the 2007 International Working Group response criteria. Trial PBMCs were obtained immediately prior to nivolumab initiation (C1D1) and on therapy at cycle 2 day 1 and cycle 4 day 1. Peripheral blood was collected in 8 mL Vacutainer Cell Preparation Tubes, from which PBMCs were isolated by centrifugation and then cryopreserved.

A distance of 12 bases separates the germline ends of V and J, which lose 6 bases and 1 base respectively. According to the germline V gene, CDR1 reads MNHNS and CDR2 reads SASEGT. The CDR3 covers 14 residues, taking in both the cysteine and the phenylalanine. Only CDR3 DNA is held: 42 bases, read in frame from base 1. In this chain, TRBV6-1 is recombined with TRBJ1-1, with TRBD1 perhaps the D gene, on 5 matching bases. This TCR derives from a human donor with classical Hodgkin lymphoma. Sequenced here: peripheral blood mononuclear cells (PBMCs), sampled at baseline. The DNA sequence follows: TGTGCCAGCAGGAGGGACCATGGGAACACTGAAGCTTTCTTT. It translates to CASRRDHGNTEAFF.